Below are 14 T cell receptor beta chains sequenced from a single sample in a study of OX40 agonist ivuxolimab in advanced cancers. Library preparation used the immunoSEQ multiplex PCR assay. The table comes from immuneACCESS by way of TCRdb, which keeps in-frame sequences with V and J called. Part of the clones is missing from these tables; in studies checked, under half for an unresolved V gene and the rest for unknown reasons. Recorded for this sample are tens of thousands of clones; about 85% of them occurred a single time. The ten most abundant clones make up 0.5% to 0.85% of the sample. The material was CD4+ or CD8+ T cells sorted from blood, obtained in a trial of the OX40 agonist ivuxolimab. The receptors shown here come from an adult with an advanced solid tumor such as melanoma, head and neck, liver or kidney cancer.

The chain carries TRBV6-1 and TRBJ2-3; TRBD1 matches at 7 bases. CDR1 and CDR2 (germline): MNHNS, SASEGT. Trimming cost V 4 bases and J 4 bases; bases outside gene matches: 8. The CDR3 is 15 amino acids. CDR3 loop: CASSVPQGVPDTQYF. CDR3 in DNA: TGTGCCAGCAGTGTTCCCCAGGGGGTACCAGATACGCAGTATTTT.

The CDR3 is CASSSIGGFQETQYF. As DNA, the CDR3 is TGTGCCAGCAGCTCCATCGGGGGTTTTCAAGAGACCCAGTACTTC. J is TRBJ2-5 and V is TRBV7-7; possible D gene TRBD2, 6 bases. Trimming removed 4 bases at V and 2 bases at J, with 14 bases between. Germline lookup yields CDR1 SSHAT and CDR2 FNYEAQ (reference sequence). This CDR3 comprises 15 residues.

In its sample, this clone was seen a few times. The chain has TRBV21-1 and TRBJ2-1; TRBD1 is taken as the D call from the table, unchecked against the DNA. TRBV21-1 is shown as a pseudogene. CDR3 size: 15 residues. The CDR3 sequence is CASRPDRGGYNEQFF. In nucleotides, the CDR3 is TGTGCCAGCAGACCTGACAGGGGGGGATACAATGAGCAGTTCTTC.

This chain's CDR3 is CASSLGVTSRQPQHF. DNA for the CDR3: TGTGCCAGCAGTTTGGGGGTCACCTCGAGACAGCCCCAGCATTTT. The chain has TRBV27 and TRBJ1-5; D possibly corresponds to TRBD1 (5 bases). CDR3 length: 15 amino acids. Germline V gene lookup returns CDR1 MNHEY and CDR2 SMNVEV (reference sequence). V dropped 3 bases and J dropped 7 bases, with 16 bases sitting between them.

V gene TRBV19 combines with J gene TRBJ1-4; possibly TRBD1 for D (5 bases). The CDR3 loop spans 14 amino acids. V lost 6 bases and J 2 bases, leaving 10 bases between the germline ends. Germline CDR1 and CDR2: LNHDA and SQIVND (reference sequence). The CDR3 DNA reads TGTGCCAGTAGCCAAGGGACGACTAATGAAAAACTGTTTTTT. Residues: CASSQGTTNEKLFF.

The CDR3 spells CASSHGGLSYEQYF. The CDR3 bases are TGCGCCAGCAGCCACGGGGGCCTCTCCTACGAGCAGTACTTC. V is TRBV4-1 and J is TRBJ2-7; D is possibly TRBD1 or TRBD2 (6 bases each). The germline V gene has CDR1 MGHRA and CDR2 YSYEKL. The CDR3 runs to 14 residues. V was trimmed by 3 bases and J by 0 bases, leaving 9 bases between them.

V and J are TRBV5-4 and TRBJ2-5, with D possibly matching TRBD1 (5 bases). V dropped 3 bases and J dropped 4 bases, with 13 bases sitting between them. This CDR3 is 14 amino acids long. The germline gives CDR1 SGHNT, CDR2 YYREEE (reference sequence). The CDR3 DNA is TGTGCCAGCAGCTCCCGACAGCGCGGAGAGACCCAGTACTTC. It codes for CASSSRQRGETQYF.

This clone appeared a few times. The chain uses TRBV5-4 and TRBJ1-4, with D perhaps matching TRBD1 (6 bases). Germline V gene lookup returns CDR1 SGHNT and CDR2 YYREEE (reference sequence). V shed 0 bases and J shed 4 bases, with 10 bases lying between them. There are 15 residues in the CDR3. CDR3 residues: CASSLDGRGNEKLFF. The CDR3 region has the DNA TGTGCCAGCAGCTTGGACGGCAGGGGTAATGAAAAACTGTTTTTT.

The CDR3 region has the DNA TGCGCCAGCAGCCCCAGGACAGGGGGACGGGGCTACACCTTC. Protein: CASSPRTGGRGYTF. The J gene is TRBJ1-2, the V gene TRBV5-1; TRBD1 agrees at 10 bases. The CDR3 loop spans 14 amino acids. Germline assignment: CDR1 SGHRS and CDR2 YFSETQ. V trimming: 4 bases; J trimming: 8 bases; junction bases outside the gene matches: 8.

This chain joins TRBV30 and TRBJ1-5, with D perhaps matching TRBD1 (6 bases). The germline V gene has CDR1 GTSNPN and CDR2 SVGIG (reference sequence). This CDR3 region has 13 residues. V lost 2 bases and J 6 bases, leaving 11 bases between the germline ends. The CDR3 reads CAWSRAGVQPQHF. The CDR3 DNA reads TGTGCCTGGAGTCGGGCAGGGGTTCAGCCCCAGCATTTT.

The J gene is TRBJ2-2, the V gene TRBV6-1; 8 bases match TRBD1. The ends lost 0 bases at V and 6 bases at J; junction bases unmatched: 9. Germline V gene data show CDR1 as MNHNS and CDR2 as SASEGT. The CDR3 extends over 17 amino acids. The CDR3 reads CASSEALQGAGPGELFF. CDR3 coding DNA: TGTGCCAGCAGTGAAGCGCTTCAGGGGGCAGGGCCCGGGGAGCTGTTTTTT.

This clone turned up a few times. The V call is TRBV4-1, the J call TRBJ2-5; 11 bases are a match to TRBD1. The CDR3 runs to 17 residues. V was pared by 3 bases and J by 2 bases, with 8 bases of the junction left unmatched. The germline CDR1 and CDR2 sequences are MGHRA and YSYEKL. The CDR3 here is CASSHWTGGHQQETQYF. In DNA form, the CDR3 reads TGCGCCAGCAGCCACTGGACAGGGGGCCACCAACAAGAGACCCAGTACTTC.

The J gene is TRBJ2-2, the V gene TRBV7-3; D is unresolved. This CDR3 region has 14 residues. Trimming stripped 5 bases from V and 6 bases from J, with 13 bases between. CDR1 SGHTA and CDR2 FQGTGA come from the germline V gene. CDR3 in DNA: TGTGCCAGCAGCACCACAGCGAAAGCCGGGGAGCTGTTTTTT. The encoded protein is CASSTTAKAGELFF.

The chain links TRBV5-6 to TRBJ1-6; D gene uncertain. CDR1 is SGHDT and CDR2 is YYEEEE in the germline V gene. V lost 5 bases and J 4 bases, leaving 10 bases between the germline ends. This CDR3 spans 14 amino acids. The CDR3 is CASRPQAYNSPLHF. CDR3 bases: TGTGCCAGCAGACCCCAGGCTTATAATTCACCCCTCCACTTT.